Shown below are 30 T cell receptor beta chains from a single sample sequenced in a study of identifying expanded T cells in peripheral blood. Assay used: immunoSEQ multiplex PCR; TCRdb lists only in-frame clones, some missing. Of 65,000 to 95,000 clones in the sample, 84% were seen once. The material sequenced was blood. Every receptor here comes from a person aged 18 to 75 in good health.

This clone was picked up one time. This chain joins TRBV19 and TRBJ2-3, with D possibly being TRBD1 (5 bases). Trimming stripped 3 bases from V and 2 bases from J, with 15 bases between. CDR1 is LNHDA, CDR2 SQIVND, per germline (reference sequence). The CDR3 consists of 16 residues. CDR3 amino acids: CASSIGGAANTDTQYF. CDR3 nucleotides: TGTGCCAGTAGTATCGGTGGGGCAGCCAACACAGATACGCAGTATTTT.

The chain joins TRBV29-1 to TRBJ2-3; D is ambiguous. The CDR3 contains 13 residues. Trimming shortened V by 2 bases and J by 1 base, and 7 bases separated the two germline ends. Germline CDR1 is SQVTM and CDR2 is ANQGSEA. This chain's CDR3 is CSVERVGTDTQYF. The CDR3 DNA follows: TGCAGCGTTGAACGGGTCGGCACAGATACGCAGTATTTT.

J is TRBJ1-5 and V is TRBV9; possibly TRBD1 for D (6 bases). Trimming cost V 3 bases and J 1 base, with 11 bases left between them. This CDR3 is built from 15 residues. Germline V gives CDR1 SGDLS, CDR2 YYNGEE. CDR3: CASSASGDSNQPQHF. Written as DNA, the CDR3 is TGTGCCAGCAGCGCCTCAGGGGACAGCAATCAGCCCCAGCATTTT.

V is TRBV2 and J is TRBJ2-3; 7 positions match TRBD2. The CDR3 extends over 14 amino acids. The trim removed 6 bases at V and 3 bases at J, leaving 6 bases unmatched. CDR1 and CDR2 from the germline V gene are SNHLY and FYNNEI. In DNA, the CDR3 is TGTGCCAGCAGGAGGGAGGGTTCAACAGATACGCAGTATTTT. Residues: CASRREGSTDTQYF.

The genes are TRBV5-1 and TRBJ2-1; 11 bases fit TRBD2. The length of the CDR3 is 17 residues. CDR1 is SGHRS and CDR2 is YFSETQ in the germline V gene. J was trimmed by 6 bases and V by 4 bases; bases with no gene match: 12. CDR3 region: CASSPRLAGGPGNEQFF. The CDR3 DNA reads as TGCGCCAGCAGCCCGCGTTTAGCGGGAGGGCCAGGCAATGAGCAGTTCTTC. The full variable domain, completed using reference TRBV5-1 and TRBJ2-1, is KAGVTQTPRYLIKTRGQQVTLSCSPISGHRSVSWYQQTPGQGLQFLFEYFSETQRNKGNFPGRFSGRQFSNSRSEMNVSTLELGDSALYLCASSPRLAGGPGNEQFFGPGTRLTVL.

This sequence joins TRBV7-8 and TRBJ2-1; D is uncertain. Trimming stripped 3 bases from V and 4 bases from J, with 4 bases between. Per the germline V gene, CDR1 is SGHVS and CDR2 is FQNEAQ. CDR3 length: 12 residues. The CDR3 sequence is CASSFYYNEQFF. The CDR3 bases are TGTGCCAGCAGCTTTTATTACAATGAGCAGTTCTTC. Using reference TRBV7-8 and TRBJ2-1 for the parts outside the CDR3, the full variable domain is GAGVSQSPRYKVAKRGQDVALRCDPISGHVSLFWYQQALGQGPEFLTYFQNEAQLDKSGLPSDRFFAERPEGSVSTLKIQRTQQEDSAVYLCASSFYYNEQFFGPGTRLTVL.

The chain uses TRBV13 and TRBJ2-2, with D hard to call. Germline assignment: CDR1 PRHDT and CDR2 FYEKMQ (reference sequence). Deletions cut 2 bases from V and 4 bases from J, with 8 bases between. This CDR3 has 14 amino acids. The CDR3 here is CASSLIGSTGELFF. Written as DNA, the CDR3 is TGTGCCAGCAGCTTAATAGGAAGCACCGGGGAGCTGTTTTTT.

This chain joins TRBV6-5 and TRBJ1-1, with 9 bases lining up with TRBD1. Looked up from germline, CDR1 is MNHEY and CDR2 is SVGAGI. The CDR3 totals 16 residues. The junction had 8 bases not matched to a gene; V was cut back by 4 bases and J by 2 bases. The CDR3 region is CASSLLPGQGNTEAFF. The CDR3 DNA sequence: TGTGCCAGCAGTTTATTACCGGGACAGGGAAACACTGAAGCTTTCTTT.

This chain links TRBV6-6 with TRBJ2-2, with unresolved D. Germline lookup yields CDR1 MNHNY and CDR2 SVGAGI (reference sequence). The V and J ends lost 8 bases and 1 base respectively, with 11 bases between them. The CDR3 sequence is 14 residues long. CDR3 DNA sequence: TGTGCCAGCTGGCACAAACGGAACACCGGGGAGCTGTTTTTT. Translating it yields CASWHKRNTGELFF.

The chain combines TRBV7-9 with TRBJ2-2, with D possibly matching TRBD2 (6 bases). CDR1 and CDR2 (germline): SEHNR, FQNEAQ (reference sequence). There are 16 residues in the CDR3. The V end was cut by 5 bases, the J end by 0 bases, with 13 bases between. CDR3 coding DNA: TGTGCCAGCAGCGTACCGGGAGCCGCGAACACCGGGGAGCTGTTTTTT. It encodes CASSVPGAANTGELFF.

DNA of the CDR3: TGTGCCACCAGCCCGCGCTCAGGGACGGATGAAAAACTGTTTTTT. It translates to CATSPRSGTDEKLFF. The J gene is TRBJ1-4, the V gene TRBV15; D might be TRBD1 (5 bases). Trimming stripped 5 bases from V and 6 bases from J, with 16 bases between. The CDR3 has 15 residues. From germline, CDR1 is LNHNV and CDR2 YYDKDF (reference sequence).

The rearrangement links TRBV5-6 to TRBJ1-2, with D maybe TRBD1 (5 bases). This CDR3 has 14 residues. The germline CDR1 and CDR2 sequences are SGHDT and YYEEEE. Trimming removed 4 bases from V and 10 bases from J, with 20 bases in between. In DNA form, the CDR3 reads TGTGCCAGCAGCCTCTCCGGTTACGCAGGGTCCTACACCTTC. It encodes CASSLSGYAGSYTF. Full variable domain (outside the CDR3, taken from reference TRBV5-6 and TRBJ1-2): DAGVTQSPTHLIKTRGQQVTLRCSPKSGHDTVSWYQQALGQGPQFIFQYYEEEERQRGNFPDRFSGHQFPNYSSELNVNALLLGDSALYLCASSLSGYAGSYTFGSGTRLTVV.

Here the CDR3 reads CASTPHGKEEQYF. CDR3 nucleotides: TGTGCCAGCACCCCTCACGGGAAGGAGGAGCAGTACTTC. V usage is TRBV6-5 and J usage is TRBJ2-7, with D perhaps TRBD2 (5 bases). The V end was cut by 7 bases, the J end by 7 bases, with 17 bases between. CDR1 is MNHEY, CDR2 SVGAGI, per germline. This CDR3 contains 13 residues.

This sequence joins TRBV9 and TRBJ2-2; perhaps TRBD1 as D (5 bases). The CDR3 length is 16 residues. V lost 1 base to trimming and J lost 1 base, with 11 bases between them. Per the germline V gene, CDR1 is SGDLS and CDR2 is YYNGEE. The CDR3 is CASSVTWGLNTGELFF. The CDR3 bases are TGTGCCAGCAGCGTAACTTGGGGCCTGAACACCGGGGAGCTGTTTTTT.

V gene TRBV19 combines with J gene TRBJ1-5; TRBD1 is a possible D gene (6 bases). CDR1 is LNHDA, CDR2 SQIVND, per germline (reference sequence). The germline V and J ends were trimmed by 5 bases and 5 bases, with 16 bases remaining between them. The CDR3 consists of 15 residues. This CDR3 reads CASSEGGLGDQPQHF. CDR3 DNA: TGTGCCAGTAGTGAGGGGGGACTAGGCGATCAGCCCCAGCATTTT.

This CDR3 reads CASSQDWLISNQPQHF. Written as DNA, the CDR3 is TGCGCCAGCAGCCAAGATTGGCTCATTAGCAATCAGCCCCAGCATTTT. The rearrangement uses TRBV4-1 and TRBJ1-5, with D unclear. The CDR3 has 16 residues. Germline V gene data show CDR1 as MGHRA and CDR2 as YSYEKL. Deletions cut 0 bases from V and 0 bases from J, with 9 bases between.

This sequence joins TRBV10-3 and TRBJ2-5; D assignment may be TRBD1 or TRBD2 (5 bases each). V gave up 6 bases and J gave up 1 base, with 12 bases separating them. Germline V lookup: CDR1 ENHRY, CDR2 SYGVKD. The CDR3 length is 14 residues. In DNA form, the CDR3 reads TGTGCCATCAGGATGGGGGTGGCCCAAGAGACCCAGTACTTC. This encodes CAIRMGVAQETQYF.

This clone was detected once. The chain is built from TRBV28 and TRBJ2-7; 13 nucleotides line up with TRBD2. CDR3 length: 16 residues. Germline V gives CDR1 MDHEN, CDR2 SYDVKM. The trim removed 2 bases at V and 3 bases at J, leaving 4 bases unmatched. The CDR3 loop is CASSLRTSGSGYEQYF. The CDR3 DNA reads as TGTGCCAGCAGTTTAAGGACTAGCGGGAGTGGCTACGAGCAGTACTTC.

V gene TRBV6-5 combines with J gene TRBJ2-1, with 8 bases identical to TRBD1. CDR1 and CDR2 (germline): MNHEY, SVGAGI. The CDR3 runs to 16 residues. J gave up 8 bases and V 0 bases, and 9 bases lay outside the gene matches. The CDR3: CASSYSRDRTVDEQFF. DNA for the CDR3: TGTGCCAGCAGTTACTCCCGGGACAGGACTGTAGATGAGCAGTTCTTC.

The V gene is TRBV30, the J gene TRBJ1-1; a possible D gene is TRBD1 (5 bases). This CDR3 is built from 12 residues. Trimming took off 4 bases at V and 10 bases at J, with 16 bases between the two ends. Germline assignment: CDR1 GTSNPN and CDR2 SVGIG (reference sequence). CDR3 residues: CAWKGDSNRAFF. Written as DNA, the CDR3 is TGTGCCTGGAAGGGAGACAGTAACAGAGCTTTCTTT.

This chain links TRBV2 with TRBJ1-5, with D unresolved. The V and J ends lost 8 bases and 4 bases respectively, with 12 bases between them. The length of the CDR3 is 13 residues. Per the germline V gene, CDR1 is SNHLY and CDR2 is FYNNEI. The CDR3 DNA reads as TGTGCCAGCCATTACGAGGAAAATCAGCCCCAGCATTTT. As protein: CASHYEENQPQHF. Full variable domain (outside the CDR3, taken from reference TRBV2 and TRBJ1-5): EPEVTQTPSHQVTQMGQEVILRCVPISNHLYFYWYRQILGQKVEFLVSFYNNEISEKSEIFDDQFSVERPDGSNFTLKIRSTKLEDSAMYFCASHYEENQPQHFGDGTRLSIL.

The count of this clone is one. CDR3 sequence reads: CSVEITGANVLTF. DNA for the CDR3: TGCAGCGTTGAAATTACTGGGGCCAACGTCCTGACTTTC. V and J are TRBV29-1 and TRBJ2-6; D is undetermined. The V and J ends lost 2 bases and 2 bases respectively, with 4 bases between them. CDR1 SQVTM and CDR2 ANQGSEA come from the germline V gene. The CDR3 is 13 residues long.

In regard to this clone: The same CDR3 arises from other DNA sequences in this sample as well. The chain recombines TRBV9 with TRBJ2-1, with D possibly TRBD1 on 6 matching bases. The CDR3 runs to 15 residues. CDR1 and CDR2 from the germline V gene are SGDLS and YYNGEE. The ends were cut back, 2 bases at V and 0 bases at J, with 9 bases in the middle. The CDR3 loop reads CASSVRDISYNEQFF. The CDR3 bases are TGTGCCAGCAGCGTCCGGGACATCTCCTACAATGAGCAGTTCTTC.

The rearrangement joins TRBV4-1 to TRBJ2-7; 8 bases match TRBD2. Germline V gives CDR1 MGHRA, CDR2 YSYEKL. The V and J ends lost 4 bases and 2 bases, in that order; junction bases with no gene match: 13. The CDR3 totals 17 residues. The CDR3 nucleotides read TGCGCCAGCAGCCGACGCCTTCTTAGCGGGGAGACCTACGAGCAGTACTTC. Protein: CASSRRLLSGETYEQYF.

The J gene is TRBJ2-4, the V gene TRBV30; 10 positions agree with TRBD2. This CDR3 has 13 residues. Germline V gene data show CDR1 as GTSNPN and CDR2 as SVGIG (reference sequence). After removal of 2 bases from V and 7 bases from J, the junction contained 2 bases not matched to a gene. The CDR3 loop reads CAWSLGLANIQYF. CDR3 bases: TGTGCCTGGAGTTTGGGACTAGCGAACATTCAGTACTTC.

The chain links TRBV28 to TRBJ1-1; D gene unclear. Looked up from germline, CDR1 is MDHEN and CDR2 is SYDVKM. With 5 bases removed from V and 5 bases from J, the gap between germline ends came to 12 bases. The length of the CDR3 is 13 residues. CDR3 DNA: TGTGCCAGCAGTATTCGACGCATTACTGAAGCTTTCTTT. Its translation: CASSIRRITEAFF.

The chain recombines TRBV10-3 with TRBJ2-7, with TRBD2 matching over 9 bases. Trimming removed 3 bases from V and 0 bases from J; junction bases left unmatched: 6. From germline, CDR1 is ENHRY and CDR2 SYGVKD. The length of the CDR3 is 16 residues. Written as DNA, the CDR3 is TGTGCCATCAGTGACTTGGCTAGCGGGAACTCCTACGAGCAGTACTTC. Its protein product is CAISDLASGNSYEQYF.

The chain links TRBV19 to TRBJ2-2; D not resolved. The germline V gene encodes CDR1 LNHDA and CDR2 SQIVND (reference sequence). Between the trimmed V and J ends, which lost 5 bases and 6 bases, there was a span of 16 bases. This CDR3 has 15 amino acids. In DNA form, the CDR3 reads TGTGCCAGTAGTTGGTCGGGCGCCCACCCCGGGGAGCTGTTTTTT. Residues: CASSWSGAHPGELFF. Complete variable domain (other parts from reference TRBV19 and TRBJ2-2): DGGITQSPKYLFRKEGQNVTLSCEQNLNHDAMYWYRQDPGQGLRLIYYSQIVNDFQKGDIAEGYSVSREKKESFPLTVTSAQKNPTAFYLCASSWSGAHPGELFFGEGSRLTVL.

The rearrangement links TRBV10-1 to TRBJ1-2; no definite D call. Trimming left V 11 bases short and J 8 bases short, with 15 bases between. The CDR3 spans 11 residues. Germline V gene data show CDR1 as WNHNN and CDR2 as SYGVQD (reference sequence). As DNA, the CDR3 is TGCGCCCGATCCGGGCCATACGGCTACACCTTC. It encodes CARSGPYGYTF.

V gene TRBV9 combines with J gene TRBJ2-7; 10 bases line up with TRBD2. V gave up 5 bases and J gave up 6 bases; unmatched junction bases: 14. The CDR3 spans 16 residues. Germline V gene data show CDR1 as SGDLS and CDR2 as YYNGEE. CDR3 nucleotide sequence: TGTGCCAGCAGTGCCGCAGCGGCTAGCGGGAGAAGCGAGCAGTACTTC. Translation: CASSAAAASGRSEQYF.